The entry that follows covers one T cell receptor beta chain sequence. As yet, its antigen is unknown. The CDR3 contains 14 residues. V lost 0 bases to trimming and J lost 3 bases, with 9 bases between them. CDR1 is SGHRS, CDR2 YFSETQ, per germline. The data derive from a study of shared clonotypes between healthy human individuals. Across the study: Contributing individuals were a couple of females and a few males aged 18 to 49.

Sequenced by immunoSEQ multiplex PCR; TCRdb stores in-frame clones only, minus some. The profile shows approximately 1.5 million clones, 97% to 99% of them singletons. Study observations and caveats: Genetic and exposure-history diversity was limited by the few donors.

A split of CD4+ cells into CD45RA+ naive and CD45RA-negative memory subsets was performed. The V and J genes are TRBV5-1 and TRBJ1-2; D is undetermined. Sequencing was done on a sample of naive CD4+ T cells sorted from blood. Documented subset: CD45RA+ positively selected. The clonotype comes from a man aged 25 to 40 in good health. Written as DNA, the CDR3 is TGCGCCAGCAGCTTGGAGGGTGCGGACTATGGCTACACCTTC. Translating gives CASSLEGADYGYTF. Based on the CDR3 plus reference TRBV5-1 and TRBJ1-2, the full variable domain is KAGVTQTPRYLIKTRGQQVTLSCSPISGHRSVSWYQQTPGQGLQFLFEYFSETQRNKGNFPGRFSGRQFSNSRSEMNVSTLELGDSALYLCASSLEGADYGYTFGSGTRLTVV.